This entry is about one T cell receptor beta chain. Its antigen remains unidentified. The record originates from a study of cytomegalovirus exposure and HLA in healthy donors. The CDR3 is made up of 15 amino acids. Germline V CDR1 and CDR2: MNHNY, SVGAGI (reference sequence). J gave up 4 bases and V 2 bases, and 6 bases lay outside the gene matches. Whole-study findings and limits: Association of a missense DCLRE1C variant with TCR beta V- and J-gene trimming was reported in a later analysis. Productive rates of about 87% or about 30% were seen for most TCR beta V segments in an earlier analysis.

A multiplex PCR was run with 60 Vbeta primers and 13 Jbeta primers. TCRdb's table, derived via immunoSEQ multiplex PCR, lists solely in-frame clones and lacks some. The repertoire holds about 63,000 clones, approximately 80% seen once, with just under 3% in the top ten. The V gene is TRBV6-6, the J gene TRBJ2-3; 7 nucleotides align to TRBD2. Material for sequencing was PBMCs. This sequence originates from a woman in her twenties or thirties in good health and CMV-seronegative. The CDR3 nucleotides read TGTGCCAGCAGTTACGGAGGACTAGATGCAGATACGCAGTATTTT. This codes for CASSYGGLDADTQYF.